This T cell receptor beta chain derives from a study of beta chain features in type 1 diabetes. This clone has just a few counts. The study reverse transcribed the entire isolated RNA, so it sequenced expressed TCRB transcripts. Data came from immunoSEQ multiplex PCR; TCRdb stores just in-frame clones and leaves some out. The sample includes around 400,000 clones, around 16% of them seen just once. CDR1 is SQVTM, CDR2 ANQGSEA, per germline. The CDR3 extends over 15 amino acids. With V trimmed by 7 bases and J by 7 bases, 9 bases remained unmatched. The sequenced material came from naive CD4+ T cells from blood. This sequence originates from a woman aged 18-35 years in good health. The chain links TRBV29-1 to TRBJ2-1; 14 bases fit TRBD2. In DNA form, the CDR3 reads TGCAGCGGAGGACGACTAGCGGGAGGGGGAAATGAGCAGTTCTTC. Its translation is CSGGRLAGGGNEQFF.